Following are 12 T cell receptor beta chains from one sample sequenced in a study of molecular identifiers for immune sequencing clone quantification. TCRdb independently ran MiXCR on the PCR reads; one entry per CDR3 protein. The sample lists approximately 500,000 distinct CDR3 sequences; roughly 26% were seen once. Input material: naive CD8+ T cells from blood, with Jurkat cell RNA spiked in. Subset indicated: FACS-sorted CD8+CD4-CCR7+CD45RA+ naive T cells. These receptors were taken from a human donor in good health. Some libraries in this study had Jurkat cell RNA spiked in.

In its sample, this clonotype was seen many times. The V and J genes are TRBV5-5 and TRBJ2-2; 7 bases are a match to TRBD2. Trimming cost V 4 bases and J 2 bases; bases outside gene matches: 5. The CDR3 is 15 amino acids. Germline CDR1 is SGHKS and CDR2 is YYEKEE (reference sequence). CDR3 loop: CASSNRDYNTGELFF. In DNA form, the CDR3 reads TGTGCCAGCAGCAACCGGGACTACAACACCGGGGAGCTGTTTTTT.

Many counts were recorded for this clonotype. This chain joins TRBV27 and TRBJ2-2, with a possible D match to TRBD2 (5 bases). Germline CDR1 is MNHEY and CDR2 is SMNVEV (reference sequence). CDR3 length: 16 residues. Trimming shortened V by 6 bases and J by 4 bases, and 18 bases separated the two germline ends. In DNA form, the CDR3 reads TGTGCCAGCAGGCCCCTCCGGGTCGAGGGCACCGGGGAGCTGTTTTTT. It yields the protein CASRPLRVEGTGELFF.

This clonotype was detected ten times or more. The rearrangement uses TRBV19 and TRBJ2-1; D is undetermined. Germline values: CDR1 LNHDA, CDR2 SQIVND (reference sequence). Trimming removed 5 bases at V and 4 bases at J, with 9 bases between. This CDR3 region has 13 residues. The CDR3 bases are TGTGCCAGTAGTTTGGCAGTTTACAATGAGCAGTTCTTC. This sequence encodes CASSLAVYNEQFF.

This clonotype was observed a single time. Its ends do not fully match the called genes, so a read error is possible. This chain links TRBV7-8 with TRBJ1-4; D not certain. Germline V gene sequence: CDR1 SGHVS, CDR2 FQNEAQ. This CDR3 is 15 amino acids long. In DNA, the CDR3 is TGTGCCAGCAGCCAAACAGAACGAGGGAATGAAAAACCGGTTTTT. This translates into CASSQTERGNEKPVF.

This clonotype was observed many times. The chain carries TRBV6-5 and TRBJ2-7; the D is unclear. Germline CDR1 reads MNHEY; CDR2 reads SVGAGI. Trimming cost V 0 bases and J 3 bases, with 6 bases left between them. The CDR3 loop spans 13 amino acids. CDR3 in amino acids: CASSYSRSYEQYF. The CDR3 DNA is TGTGCCAGCAGTTACTCGAGGAGCTACGAGCAGTACTTC.

For this clonotype: One end of the junction is discordant with germline, which a read error may explain. CDR3 sequence: CASSQDQGPATEALF. The CDR3 nucleotides read TGCGCCAGCAGCCAAGATCAGGGGCCGGCCACTGAAGCTCTCTTT. V gene TRBV4-3 combines with J gene TRBJ1-1; D is perhaps TRBD1 (6 bases). The CDR3 runs 15 residues. Germline V gene data show CDR1 as LGHNA and CDR2 as YSLEER.

Comment on this clonotype: Being one base from a much bigger clone, this may be a read error. As the CDR3 is not closed by the conserved phenylalanine or tryptophan, this likely results from a read error. J is TRBJ1-5 and V is TRBV28; D is undetermined. From germline, CDR1 is MDHEN and CDR2 SYDVKM. V lost 8 bases, J lost 0 bases, and 14 bases lay in between. The CDR3 is 15 amino acids. The CDR3 sequence: CASRTGPYSNQPQHL. CDR3 nucleotides: TGTGCCAGCCGGACCGGGCCCTATAGCAATCAGCCCCAGCATCTT.

This clonotype occurred once. The conserved final phenylalanine or tryptophan is absent from the CDR3, which likely points to a read error. V usage is TRBV4-3 and J usage is TRBJ1-1, with 10 bases matching TRBD1. CDR3 length equals 14 residues. The germline CDR1 and CDR2 sequences are LGHNA and YSLEER. Losses at the gene ends were 1 base for V and 6 bases for J; bases not matched to a gene: 2. The CDR3 sequence is CASSQGQGAPEAFL. The CDR3 DNA sequence: TGCGCCAGCAGCCAAGGACAGGGGGCCCCTGAAGCTTTCCTT.

V gene TRBV7-8 combines with J gene TRBJ2-1; TRBD2 matches at 7 bases. Unmatched junction bases numbered 9, after V lost 5 bases and J lost 5 bases. The CDR3 covers 15 residues. Per the germline V gene, CDR1 is SGHVS and CDR2 is FQNEAQ. The CDR3 DNA sequence: TGTGCCAGCAGCGCACCCGCAAGCGGGGACAATGAGCAGTTCTTC. This translates into CASSAPASGDNEQFF.

CDR3 loop: CASSDPWDRGTVSSYNEQFF. The CDR3 bases are TGTGCCAGCAGCGACCCCTGGGACAGGGGGACTGTAAGCTCCTACAATGAGCAGTTCTTC. The genes are TRBV9 and TRBJ2-1; TRBD1 matches at 11 bases. Germline V gene sequence: CDR1 SGDLS, CDR2 YYNGEE. The CDR3 runs 20 residues. Losses at the gene ends were 3 bases for V and 0 bases for J; bases not matched to a gene: 14.

A few counts support this clonotype. The chain has TRBV7-9 and TRBJ1-1, with unresolved D. The germline CDR1 and CDR2 sequences are SEHNR and FQNEAQ (reference sequence). Trimming pared 0 bases from V and 7 bases from J, leaving 9 bases between. This CDR3 has 13 residues. CDR3 bases: TGTGCCAGCAGCTTAGCAGGGTACGATGAAGCTTTCTTT. This encodes CASSLAGYDEAFF. The entire variable domain, with the rest obtained from reference TRBV7-9 and TRBJ1-1, is as follows: DTGVSQNPRHKITKRGQNVTFRCDPISEHNRLYWYRQTLGQGPEFLTYFQNEAQLEKSRLLSDRFSAERPKGSFSTLEIQRTEQGDSAMYLCASSLAGYDEAFFGQGTRLTVV.

About this clonotype: Mismatch with germline at one junction end may stem from a read error. The chain carries TRBV29-1 and TRBJ2-7, with D uncertain. This CDR3 spans 14 amino acids. CDR1 is SQVTM and CDR2 is ANQGSEA in the germline V gene. The CDR3 region has the DNA TGCAGCGTCCCCGCGAGCTCCTATACCTACAAGCAGTACTTC. It is translated as CSVPASSYTYKQYF.